What follows are 30 T cell receptor beta chains derived from one specimen sequenced in a study of T-cell reconstitution after alpha-beta-depleted transplantation in children. Using unique molecular identifiers, the investigators prepared the TCRbeta library. MiXCR, applied by TCRdb to the PCR reads, yields one record per CDR3 protein. Here the sample spans 480,000 or so distinct CDR3 sequences, about 11% being singletons. The sample consisted of PBMCs, taken before TCRalphabeta/CD19-depleted stem cell transplant. Receptors originate from a child between 2 and 9 years old with inherited bone marrow failure, due to receive a stem cell transplant.

This sequence joins TRBV28 and TRBJ2-1; D not certain. V lost 3 bases, J lost 8 bases, and 20 bases lay in between. This CDR3 contains 16 residues. Germline-derived CDR1 and CDR2 are MDHEN and SYDVKM. CDR3 residues: CASSFIFRGTEDEQFF. The CDR3 DNA sequence: TGTGCCAGCAGTTTTATTTTTAGAGGCACAGAGGATGAGCAGTTCTTC.

This clonotype occurred many times. The CDR3 bases are TGTGCCAGCAGCTTATGGGAGGGCCCCGGGGAGCTGTTTTTT. This encodes CASSLWEGPGELFF. The chain employs TRBV7-8 and TRBJ2-2; TRBD2 agrees at 7 bases. The V gene's germline CDR1 is SGHVS and CDR2 FQNEAQ. CDR3 length: 14 amino acids. Trimming removed 2 bases from V and 6 bases from J; junction bases left unmatched: 3.

This clonotype was detected many times. V usage is TRBV12-3 or TRBV12-4 and J usage is TRBJ2-1; 10 bases agree with TRBD1. Trimming cost V 8 bases and J 6 bases; bases outside gene matches: 13. The CDR3 has 16 residues. The chain's CDR3 is CASGSRDRGGGNEQFF. Written as DNA, the CDR3 is TGTGCCAGCGGGTCCCGGGACAGGGGTGGGGGCAATGAGCAGTTCTTC.

In this sample, this clonotype turned up a few times. V usage is TRBV5-6 and J usage is TRBJ2-7; the D is unclear. CDR1 and CDR2 from the germline V gene are SGHDT and YYEEEE. Trimming pared 3 bases from V and 1 base from J, leaving 11 bases between. The CDR3 length is 14 residues. In DNA form, the CDR3 reads TGTGCCAGCAGCTATTTTGGATCTTCCTACGAGCAGTACTTC. Translating gives CASSYFGSSYEQYF.

This clonotype was found many times. This chain joins TRBV5-1 and TRBJ2-7; D tentatively fits TRBD1 or TRBD2 (7 bases each). Trimming stripped 3 bases from V and 5 bases from J, with 18 bases between. The CDR3 runs to 15 residues. Germline CDR1 and CDR2: SGHRS and YFSETQ. CDR3 in DNA: TGCGCCAGCAGCTCTAAACAGGGGAGGGCCAACGAGCAGTACTTC. It encodes CASSSKQGRANEQYF.

The V gene is TRBV7-9, the J gene TRBJ2-7, with a possible D match to TRBD1 (6 bases). CDR1 and CDR2 (germline): SEHNR, FQNEAQ (reference sequence). V gave up 5 bases and J gave up 0 bases, with 11 bases separating them. The CDR3 sequence is 14 residues long. The DNA for the CDR3 is TGTGCCAGCAGCCCTCCGGGACACTCCTACGAGCAGTACTTC. Translating gives CASSPPGHSYEQYF.

The V and J genes are TRBV18 and TRBJ2-3; 7 nucleotides align to TRBD2. V shed 7 bases and J 2 bases; nucleotides not matched to a gene: 9. The CDR3 runs 15 residues. The germline gives CDR1 KGHSH, CDR2 LQKENI. The CDR3 DNA follows: TGTGCCAGCTGTGCGTTGAGCGGGACCACAGATACGCAGTATTTT. It translates to CASCALSGTTDTQYF.

This clonotype came up many times. The J gene is TRBJ2-7, the V gene TRBV4-3, with a weak D call TRBD1 (5 bases). V was cut by 0 bases and J by 4 bases, with 13 bases left in between. There are 15 residues in the CDR3. CDR1 is LGHNA, CDR2 YSLEER, per germline. Here the CDR3 reads CASSQDPQGGYEQYF. For the CDR3, the DNA is TGCGCCAGCAGCCAAGATCCCCAGGGTGGGTACGAGCAGTACTTC.

The CDR3 is CASKSEWRQWGDTQYF. DNA for the CDR3: TGTGCCAGCAAATCAGAATGGAGACAGTGGGGAGATACGCAGTATTTT. The chain combines TRBV27 with TRBJ2-3; D is possibly TRBD1 (5 bases). V was trimmed by 7 bases and J by 5 bases, leaving 22 bases between them. CDR1 and CDR2 (germline): MNHEY, SMNVEV (reference sequence). The CDR3 totals 16 residues.

This clonotype was observed at least ten times. This rearrangement joins TRBV27 to TRBJ2-7; D is unresolved. The CDR3 is 15 amino acids. V dropped 2 bases and J dropped 0 bases, with 11 bases sitting between them. Germline V gene data show CDR1 as MNHEY and CDR2 as SMNVEV (reference sequence). The CDR3 DNA reads TGTGCCAGCAGTTTAAAAGGCGCGAGCTCCTACGAGCAGTACTTC. Its protein product is CASSLKGASSYEQYF.

This clonotype was picked up a small number of times. J is TRBJ2-3 and V is TRBV19; weak D call: TRBD2 (5 bases). V was shortened by 10 bases and J by 4 bases, with 18 bases between the two germline ends. Germline CDR1 and CDR2: LNHDA and SQIVND (reference sequence). The CDR3 has 14 amino acids. In DNA form, the CDR3 reads TGTGCCACAGTAAAGAACGGGGTACCAGATACGCAGTATTTT. This encodes CATVKNGVPDTQYF.

The sample holds a few counts of this clonotype. The rearrangement links TRBV2 to TRBJ2-7; 7 bases fit TRBD1. The CDR3 extends over 15 amino acids. Per the germline V gene, CDR1 is SNHLY and CDR2 is FYNNEI. J gave up 1 base and V 6 bases, and 9 bases lay outside the gene matches. This CDR3 is CASRERQGGSYEQYF. For the CDR3, the DNA is TGTGCCAGCAGGGAACGACAGGGTGGATCCTACGAGCAGTACTTC. Full variable domain (rest looked up from reference TRBV2 and TRBJ2-7): EPEVTQTPSHQVTQMGQEVILRCVPISNHLYFYWYRQILGQKVEFLVSFYNNEISEKSEIFDDQFSVERPDGSNFTLKIRSTKLEDSAMYFCASRERQGGSYEQYFGPGTRLTVT.

This clonotype was observed at least ten times. The V call is TRBV20-1, the J call TRBJ1-2; D is unresolved. In germline, CDR1 is DFQATT, CDR2 SNEGSKA (reference sequence). The CDR3 sequence is 12 residues long. Trimming removed 1 base from V and 2 bases from J, with 5 bases in between. This CDR3 is CSARVQNYGYTF. CDR3 nucleotides: TGCAGTGCTAGAGTCCAGAACTATGGCTACACCTTC.

The chain links TRBV7-2 to TRBJ1-3; D gene ambiguous. The CDR3 contains 17 residues. V was trimmed by 0 bases and J by 0 bases, leaving 12 bases between them. Germline V CDR1 and CDR2: SGHTA, FQGNSA. The chain's CDR3 is CASSLAWELSSGNTIYF. CDR3 nucleotide sequence: TGTGCCAGCAGCTTAGCCTGGGAGTTGAGCTCTGGAAACACCATATATTTT.

This clonotype was picked up many times. V gene TRBV12-3 or TRBV12-4 combines with J gene TRBJ2-3, with no clear D. This CDR3 is built from 15 residues. The V end lost 3 bases, the J end lost 4 bases, and 14 bases lay between the germline ends. The CDR3 region is CASSFRTRGADTQYF. The CDR3 DNA is TGTGCCAGCAGTTTTAGGACCCGAGGTGCAGATACGCAGTATTTT.

This clonotype was seen ten or more times. The chain uses TRBV13 and TRBJ2-2, with D hard to call. Germline V lookup: CDR1 PRHDT, CDR2 FYEKMQ (reference sequence). V lost 5 bases to trimming and J lost 0 bases, with 7 bases between them. The CDR3 is made up of 14 amino acids. DNA for the CDR3: TGTGCCAGCAGCACCCTACCGAACACCGGGGAGCTGTTTTTT. Its protein product is CASSTLPNTGELFF.

This clonotype was found many times. The V gene is TRBV7-6, the J gene TRBJ2-3; 9 bases are a match to TRBD2. In germline, CDR1 is SGHVS, CDR2 FNYEAQ. This CDR3 is built from 17 residues. The V gene end was trimmed by 4 bases and the J gene end by 2 bases; junction bases not matched to a gene: 10. The CDR3 is CASSSRRLAGITDTQYF. DNA of the CDR3: TGTGCCAGCAGCTCCAGAAGGCTAGCGGGGATCACAGATACGCAGTATTTT.

This clonotype showed up many times. V usage is TRBV27 and J usage is TRBJ2-7, with 9 bases identical to TRBD2. Germline V gene sequence: CDR1 MNHEY, CDR2 SMNVEV (reference sequence). The ends lost 2 bases at V and 6 bases at J; junction bases unmatched: 5. CDR3 length equals 14 residues. The DNA for the CDR3 is TGTGCCAGCAGTTTAGGAGCGGGAGGTGGCGAGCAGTACTTC. Translation gives CASSLGAGGGEQYF.

This clonotype was seen many times. The chain is built from TRBV10-3 and TRBJ2-5; 14 bases map to TRBD2. The germline V gene encodes CDR1 ENHRY and CDR2 SYGVKD. The CDR3 runs to 16 residues. V lost 4 bases, J lost 0 bases, and 1 base stayed unmatched. In nucleotides, the CDR3 is TGTGCCATCAGTGGACTAGCGGGAGGGTACCAAGAGACCCAGTACTTC. Amino acid sequence: CAISGLAGGYQETQYF.

The rearrangement links TRBV5-1 to TRBJ2-1, with 8 bases lining up with TRBD1. This CDR3 contains 14 residues. V lost 1 base to trimming and J lost 8 bases; unmatched junction nucleotides: 5. In germline, CDR1 is SGHRS, CDR2 YFSETQ. CDR3 residues: CASSLRQGLDEQFF. CDR3 DNA: TGCGCCAGCAGCTTGAGACAGGGGTTGGATGAGCAGTTCTTC.

J is TRBJ1-1 and V is TRBV6-5; D gene unclear. Trimming removed 4 bases at V and 4 bases at J, with 10 bases between. CDR3 length: 13 residues. Germline values: CDR1 MNHEY, CDR2 SVGAGI. The CDR3 loop is CASSSSLSTEAFF. The CDR3 nucleotides are TGTGCCAGCAGTTCGAGCCTGAGCACTGAAGCTTTCTTT.

This clonotype came up many times. The rearrangement links TRBV3-1 to TRBJ2-6, with D possibly being TRBD1 (6 bases). V lost 1 base and J lost 2, with 12 bases in between. Germline V CDR1 and CDR2: LGHDT, YNNKEL (reference sequence). This CDR3 has 17 amino acids. Here the CDR3 reads CASSQVYRTAGANVLTF. CDR3 sequence (DNA): TGTGCCAGCAGCCAAGTATACCGGACAGCTGGGGCCAACGTCCTGACTTTC. Based on the CDR3 plus reference TRBV3-1 and TRBJ2-6, the full variable domain is DTAVSQTPKYLVTQMGNDKSIKCEQNLGHDTMYWYKQDSKKFLKIMFSYNNKELIINETVPNRFSPKSPDKAHLNLHINSLELGDSAVYFCASSQVYRTAGANVLTFGAGSRLTVL.

This clonotype was seen repeatedly, ten times or more. V and J are TRBV3-1 and TRBJ1-3; TRBD1 might be the D (5 bases). The germline V gene has CDR1 LGHDT and CDR2 YNNKEL (reference sequence). CDR3 length: 17 amino acids. V was cut by 1 base and J by 0 bases, with 13 bases left in between. CDR3 sequence: CASSQVWGRFSGNTIYF. DNA for the CDR3: TGTGCCAGCAGCCAAGTGTGGGGACGGTTCTCTGGAAACACCATATATTTT.

J is TRBJ1-2 and V is TRBV27; no firm D call. CDR1 MNHEY and CDR2 SMNVEV come from the germline V gene (reference sequence). Deletions cut 7 bases from V and 2 bases from J, with 11 bases between. The CDR3 has 13 residues. In nucleotides, the CDR3 is TGTGCCAGCACCTCCCTGGGAAACTATGGCTACACCTTC. It codes for CASTSLGNYGYTF.

About this clonotype: This clone may be a read error of a much larger clone one base away. This sequence joins TRBV27 and TRBJ2-3; maybe TRBD1 (5 bases). CDR1 is MNHEY and CDR2 is SMNVEV in the germline V gene (reference sequence). The CDR3 has 16 residues. CDR3 sequence: CVSSSPQQESTDTQYF. In DNA form, the CDR3 reads TGTGTCAGCAGTTCCCCACAACAGGAAAGCACAGATACGCAGTATTTT.

This clonotype was recorded many times. V gene TRBV28 combines with J gene TRBJ2-7, with a weak D call TRBD1 (5 bases). Trimming shortened V by 5 bases and J by 2 bases, and 13 bases separated the two germline ends. Germline CDR1 MDHEN, CDR2 SYDVKM. This CDR3 is 14 amino acids long. The CDR3 nucleotides read TGTGCCAGCAGTGACAGACTGGCCCCCTACGAGCAGTACTTC. It translates to CASSDRLAPYEQYF.

This clonotype was observed at least ten times. CDR3 nucleotides: TGTGCCAGCAGTTTCCAGGGAATCATGACTGAAGCTTTCTTT. The encoded protein is CASSFQGIMTEAFF. The rearrangement joins TRBV12-3 or TRBV12-4 to TRBJ1-1; weak D call: TRBD1 (5 bases). Trimming took 3 bases from V and 5 from J, leaving 13 bases between them. CDR3 size: 14 residues.

V gene TRBV28 combines with J gene TRBJ2-7; a weak D match, TRBD2 (5 bases). This CDR3 spans 16 amino acids. V lost 3 bases and J 2 bases, leaving 17 bases between the germline ends. CDR1 MDHEN and CDR2 SYDVKM come from the germline V gene. The CDR3 coding sequence is TGTGCCAGCAGTTTCGGTCGTATCGGGGAGCCCTACGAGCAGTACTTC. Translated, it gives CASSFGRIGEPYEQYF.

There are a few counts of this clonotype. The V call is TRBV29-1, the J call TRBJ2-1, with 7 bases that match TRBD2. This CDR3 contains 13 residues. V was pared by 8 bases and J by 4 bases, with 8 bases of the junction left unmatched. Germline V lookup: CDR1 SQVTM, CDR2 ANQGSEA. In DNA, the CDR3 is TGCAGCTTTGGACTAGGGGAATACAATGAGCAGTTCTTC. It yields the protein CSFGLGEYNEQFF.

In its sample, this clonotype was seen many times. The chain combines TRBV4-3 with TRBJ2-3; weak D call: TRBD2 (6 bases). The germline CDR1 and CDR2 sequences are LGHNA and YSLEER. V lost 3 bases and J 6 bases, leaving 19 bases between the germline ends. CDR3 length: 16 residues. The CDR3 region is CASSHPGTSDPDTQYF. As DNA, the CDR3 is TGCGCCAGCAGCCACCCCGGGACTTCGGACCCGGATACGCAGTATTTT.